The present T cell receptor (beta chain) was sequenced within a study of spatial heterogeneity in lung cancer. Overall study: Alpha-chain sequences were detected in numbers that were consistently lower than beta-chain sequences. Notes on the study in general: At tumor resection, ubiquitous expanded TCRs were detected in blood more often than later.

TCR cDNA molecules were tagged individually, and each one carried a unique molecular identifier. TCRdb reanalysed the 5' RACE reads using MiXCR and keeps one entry per CDR3 protein. The table has roughly 25,000 distinct CDR3 sequences, roughly 7% seen once. Time point in this sample: sample taken at primary tumor resection. The authors sequenced whole RNA from tumor, nontumor lung or frozen PBMC without sorting. In regard to this clonotype: Its antigen is currently unknown.

Germline lookup yields CDR1 KGHDR and CDR2 SFDVKD. V lost 5 bases to trimming and J lost 6 bases, with 11 bases between them. CDR3 size: 13 residues. The sequence was collected from a male donor with early-stage non-small cell lung cancer. The starting material was PBMCs, obtained at surgery. The chain links TRBV24-1 to TRBJ2-3; no reliable D call. The CDR3 bases are TGTGCCACCAGTGTGGCAGGTTGGGATACGCAGTATTTT. Amino acid sequence: CATSVAGWDTQYF.